Following are 29 T cell receptor beta chains from one sample sequenced in a study of blood T cell repertoires in COVID-19. Using immunoSEQ multiplex PCR, the repertoire was profiled, and TCRdb retains in-frame clones only, with some absent. The sample lists more than 200,000 clones; 82% were seen once. The sequencing sample was made of peripheral blood. The receptors stem from a woman at least 80 years old with active or convalescent COVID-19.

This clone was picked up a small number of times. The chain carries TRBV5-5 and TRBJ1-3, with D tentatively TRBD1 (6 bases). The V end was cut by 0 bases, the J end by 2 bases, with 9 bases between. This CDR3 spans 15 amino acids. CDR1 and CDR2 (germline): SGHKS, YYEKEE (reference sequence). This CDR3 is CASSLDSGAGNTIYF. As DNA, the CDR3 is TGTGCCAGCAGCTTGGATTCAGGGGCTGGAAACACCATATATTTT.

The chain couples TRBV27 to TRBJ2-7; 9 bases fit TRBD2. V lost 2 bases and J lost 6; bases outside the gene matches: 5. This CDR3 has 14 residues. CDR1 and CDR2 from the germline V gene are MNHEY and SMNVEV (reference sequence). The DNA for the CDR3 is TGTGCCAGCAGTTTAGCGGGAGGGCCTCGCGAGCAGTACTTC. It yields the protein CASSLAGGPREQYF.

The rearrangement links TRBV24-1 to TRBJ2-2; 11 bases line up with TRBD2. Germline lookup yields CDR1 KGHDR and CDR2 SFDVKD. The V segment lost 2 bases and the J segment 1 base; nucleotides outside the gene matches: 5. The CDR3 has 18 residues. CDR3: CATSDSLSGRVNTGELFF. Written as DNA, the CDR3 is TGTGCCACCAGTGATTCTCTTAGCGGGAGGGTGAACACCGGGGAGCTGTTTTTT.

This sequence joins TRBV5-1 and TRBJ2-5, with a weak D call TRBD1 (5 bases). The CDR3 totals 15 residues. Germline CDR1 reads SGHRS; CDR2 reads YFSETQ. The germline V and J ends were trimmed by 2 bases and 2 bases, with 13 bases remaining between them. CDR3 in amino acids: CASSLRQGQQETQYF. The DNA for the CDR3 is TGCGCCAGCAGCTTACGGCAGGGCCAACAAGAGACCCAGTACTTC. The variable domain in full, completed from reference TRBV5-1 and TRBJ2-5, reads KAGVTQTPRYLIKTRGQQVTLSCSPISGHRSVSWYQQTPGQGLQFLFEYFSETQRNKGNFPGRFSGRQFSNSRSEMNVSTLELGDSALYLCASSLRQGQQETQYFGPGTRLLVL.

The J gene is TRBJ2-2, the V gene TRBV5-1, with 8 nucleotides matching TRBD1. J lost 5 bases, V lost 3 bases, and 6 bases had no gene match. From germline, CDR1 is SGHRS and CDR2 YFSETQ. The CDR3 is made up of 15 amino acids. CDR3 residues: CASSSGQGRTGELFF. The CDR3 DNA follows: TGCGCCAGCAGCTCAGGACAGGGTAGGACCGGGGAGCTGTTTTTT.

V is TRBV6-5 and J is TRBJ2-5, with D perhaps matching TRBD2 (6 bases). This CDR3 contains 13 residues. V was trimmed by 7 bases and J by 5 bases, leaving 14 bases between them. CDR1 and CDR2 (germline): MNHEY, SVGAGI. The CDR3 region is CASTLEAGETQYF. DNA for the CDR3: TGTGCCAGCACCCTAGAGGCGGGGGAGACCCAGTACTTC.

About this clone: No DNA is shown, since the ends of the CDR3 on it are uncertain; the CDR3 is the one TCRdb lists. Other DNA variants within this sample encode the same CDR3. The chain links TRBV28 to TRBJ2-7; the D call in the table, TRBD1, was not verified against the DNA. The CDR3 has 15 amino acids, counting both end residues. The germline V gene has CDR1 MDHEN and CDR2 SYDVKM. The CDR3 loop is CASSVGQGIFHEQYF.

The rearrangement joins TRBV4-1 to TRBJ2-4, with D unresolved. The CDR3 totals 15 residues. V gave up 0 bases and J gave up 0 bases, with 6 bases separating them. CDR1 is MGHRA, CDR2 YSYEKL, per germline. DNA for the CDR3: TGCGCCAGCAGCCAAGATCTCCTAGCCAAAAACATTCAGTACTTC. This sequence encodes CASSQDLLAKNIQYF.

For the CDR3, the DNA is TGTGCCAGCTCACAAGGGACAGGCACTGAAGCTTTCTTT. Protein: CASSQGTGTEAFF. This sequence joins TRBV18 and TRBJ1-1; 8 bases are shared with TRBD1. The junction had 2 bases not matched to a gene; V was cut back by 4 bases and J by 4 bases. Germline CDR1 is KGHSH and CDR2 is LQKENI. The length of the CDR3 is 13 residues.

This clone was detected only a few times. The chain has TRBV5-1 and TRBJ2-7; D unresolved. Per germline, CDR1 SGHRS and CDR2 YFSETQ. Trimming cost V 0 bases and J 5 bases, with 18 bases left between them. The CDR3 covers 16 residues. The CDR3 nucleotides read TGCGCCAGCAGCTTGGCCATGGTCTCAGCGCTCGACGAGCAGTACTTC. Translating gives CASSLAMVSALDEQYF. Variable domain in full (rest from reference TRBV5-1 and TRBJ2-7): KAGVTQTPRYLIKTRGQQVTLSCSPISGHRSVSWYQQTPGQGLQFLFEYFSETQRNKGNFPGRFSGRQFSNSRSEMNVSTLELGDSALYLCASSLAMVSALDEQYFGPGTRLTVT.

The rearrangement links TRBV7-6 to TRBJ1-6; D possibly corresponds to TRBD1 (5 bases). The CDR3 is 14 residues long. V gave up 3 bases and J gave up 6 bases, with 9 bases separating them. Germline V gene data show CDR1 as SGHVS and CDR2 as FNYEAQ. CDR3 coding DNA: TGTGCCAGCAGCTTCGGACAAACTAATTCACCCCTCCACTTT. Translating gives CASSFGQTNSPLHF.

The chain employs TRBV12-3 or TRBV12-4 and TRBJ1-1; perhaps TRBD1 as D (5 bases). Between the trimmed V and J ends, which lost 3 bases and 4 bases, there was a span of 9 bases. The CDR3 spans 13 residues. The CDR3 is CASSFYQGTEAFF. The DNA of the CDR3 is TGTGCCAGCAGTTTTTACCAGGGCACTGAAGCTTTCTTT.

The chain has TRBV5-4 and TRBJ1-1; D may be TRBD1 (5 bases). Trimming removed 4 bases from V and 3 bases from J, with 13 bases in between. Germline lookup yields CDR1 SGHNT and CDR2 YYREEE (reference sequence). There are 14 residues in the CDR3. The CDR3 sequence is CASSPIDSDTEAFF. The DNA for the CDR3 is TGTGCCAGCAGCCCCATTGACAGCGACACTGAAGCTTTCTTT.

The V call is TRBV7-2, the J call TRBJ1-6; 7 bases agree with TRBD1. The germline gives CDR1 SGHTA, CDR2 FQGNSA. The ends lost 7 bases at V and 6 bases at J; junction bases unmatched: 9. This CDR3 comprises 15 residues. CDR3 coding DNA: TGTGCCAGCATCCACCGACAGGGTGGTAATTCACCCCTCCACTTT. Its translation: CASIHRQGGNSPLHF.

The J gene is TRBJ2-1, the V gene TRBV14; no clear D gene. This CDR3 spans 20 amino acids. With 0 bases removed from V and 0 bases from J, the gap between germline ends came to 21 bases. Germline CDR1 SGHDN, CDR2 FVKESK. The CDR3 region has the DNA TGTGCCAGCAGCCAAGAGGAGTTTGGTTTCGGATTTAACTCCTACAATGAGCAGTTCTTC. Amino acid sequence: CASSQEEFGFGFNSYNEQFF.

The chain couples TRBV4-1 to TRBJ1-4, with D possibly matching TRBD1 (6 bases). CDR1 and CDR2 from the germline V gene are MGHRA and YSYEKL. The CDR3 contains 16 residues. V dropped 2 bases and J dropped 3 bases, with 13 bases sitting between them. The chain's CDR3 is CASSQNQGTANEKLFF. CDR3 nucleotides: TGCGCCAGCAGCCAAAACCAGGGGACGGCTAATGAAAAACTGTTTTTT.

The chain combines TRBV3-1 (or the pseudogene TRBV3-2) with TRBJ2-1, with 7 nucleotides matching TRBD2. CDR1 and CDR2 from the germline V gene are LGHDT and YNNKEL (reference sequence). CDR3 length equals 15 residues. Losses at the gene ends were 4 bases for V and 5 bases for J; bases not matched to a gene: 8. The CDR3 reads CASSPRTSYHNEQFF. The CDR3 bases are TGTGCCAGCAGCCCCCGGACTAGTTACCACAATGAGCAGTTCTTC.

The rearrangement links TRBV7-2 to TRBJ2-3; possibly TRBD2 for D (6 bases). In germline, CDR1 is SGHTA, CDR2 FQGNSA. V was clipped by 3 bases and J by 0 bases, with 13 bases between them. The CDR3 consists of 16 residues. The chain's CDR3 is CASSLVLAVSTDTQYF. The CDR3 bases are TGTGCCAGCAGCTTGGTACTAGCAGTTAGCACAGATACGCAGTATTTT.

The J gene is TRBJ1-4, the V gene TRBV28; D possibly corresponds to TRBD1 (6 bases). Germline CDR1 and CDR2: MDHEN and SYDVKM. The CDR3 is made up of 16 amino acids. Trimming shortened V by 6 bases and J by 2 bases, and 16 bases separated the two germline ends. The CDR3 DNA sequence: TGTGCCAGCAGACCAAGGATGGACAGCACTAATGAAAAACTGTTTTTT. It yields the protein CASRPRMDSTNEKLFF.

This clone was observed once. The CDR3 region has the DNA TGTGCCAGCGGGGACAGGGGGAATGAAAAACTGTTTTTT. Protein: CASGDRGNEKLFF. The V gene is TRBV3-1 (or the pseudogene TRBV3-2), the J gene TRBJ1-4; TRBD1 matches at 11 bases. V shed 8 bases, J shed 5 bases, and the junction held 1 base outside the gene matches. The CDR3 is 13 amino acids. Per germline, CDR1 LGHDT and CDR2 YNNKEL (reference sequence).

The CDR3 loop reads CASSFDRESNQPQHF. CDR3 nucleotides: TGTGCCAGCAGTTTTGACAGGGAATCGAACCAGCCCCAGCATTTT. The chain carries TRBV27 and TRBJ1-5; 7 bases align to TRBD1. In germline, CDR1 is MNHEY, CDR2 SMNVEV (reference sequence). With V trimmed by 3 bases and J by 7 bases, 9 bases remained unmatched. The length of the CDR3 is 15 residues.

This clone has only one observation. This rearrangement joins TRBV3-1 (or the pseudogene TRBV3-2) to TRBJ2-1; 8 bases agree with TRBD1. V dropped 7 bases and J dropped 9; count of bases not matched to a gene: 11. In germline, CDR1 is LGHDT, CDR2 YNNKEL (reference sequence). The CDR3 has 14 amino acids. The CDR3 protein is CASTKDREVGEQFF. DNA of the CDR3: TGTGCCAGCACCAAGGACAGGGAGGTGGGTGAGCAGTTCTTC.

The J gene is TRBJ1-2, the V gene TRBV30; TRBD1 agrees at 11 bases. There are 15 residues in the CDR3. Germline V lookup: CDR1 GTSNPN, CDR2 SVGIG (reference sequence). V trimming: 4 bases; J trimming: 2 bases; junction bases outside the gene matches: 6. The CDR3 region is CAWNPRDRGNYGYTF. The CDR3, as DNA: TGTGCCTGGAATCCCCGGGACAGGGGGAACTATGGCTACACCTTC.

The chain employs TRBV3-1 (or the pseudogene TRBV3-2) and TRBJ2-7, with D unresolved. The CDR3 spans 12 residues. V lost 0 bases and J 6 bases, leaving 6 bases between the germline ends. In germline, CDR1 is LGHDT, CDR2 YNNKEL (reference sequence). The DNA of the CDR3 is TGTGCCAGCAGCCAAGATTCCGTCGAGCAGTACTTC. It codes for CASSQDSVEQYF.

The V gene is TRBV30, the J gene TRBJ2-7, with 8 bases lining up with TRBD2. The CDR3 is made up of 14 amino acids. The V gene end was trimmed by 2 bases and the J gene end by 3 bases; junction bases not matched to a gene: 6. Germline CDR1 reads GTSNPN; CDR2 reads SVGIG (reference sequence). CDR3 loop: CAWSIAGTFYEQYF. In nucleotides, the CDR3 is TGTGCCTGGAGTATAGCGGGGACATTCTACGAGCAGTACTTC.

The genes are TRBV28 and TRBJ2-7, with 15 positions matching TRBD2. Germline V gene lookup returns CDR1 MDHEN and CDR2 SYDVKM. V shed 6 bases and J 2 bases; nucleotides not matched to a gene: 5. There are 16 residues in the CDR3. The DNA for the CDR3 is TGTGCCAGCAGGGGGACTAGCGGGGGGCGAGCCTACGAGCAGTACTTC. Residues: CASRGTSGGRAYEQYF.

The rearrangement links TRBV28 to TRBJ2-7; a possible D gene is TRBD1 (5 bases). Trimming pared 5 bases from V and 4 bases from J, leaving 12 bases between. Germline V CDR1 and CDR2: MDHEN, SYDVKM. The CDR3 has 13 residues. CDR3 coding DNA: TGTGCCAGCAGTGACAGACCTCAATACGAGCAGTACTTC. It yields the protein CASSDRPQYEQYF.

The CDR3 DNA reads TGTGCCAGCAGTGAATATGCCGGGACAGGGGATGAAAAACTGTTTTTT. Translation gives CASSEYAGTGDEKLFF. This sequence joins TRBV25-1 and TRBJ1-4; 10 nucleotides line up with TRBD1. CDR1 MGHDK and CDR2 SYGVNS come from the germline V gene. With 0 bases clipped from V and 6 bases from J, the junction kept 4 bases outside the gene matches. There are 16 residues in the CDR3.

V gene TRBV19 combines with J gene TRBJ1-5; D might be TRBD1 (6 bases). The CDR3 has 17 amino acids. V dropped 8 bases and J dropped 1 base, with 21 bases sitting between them. The germline gives CDR1 LNHDA, CDR2 SQIVND (reference sequence). The CDR3 loop reads CASGGGGEGVSNQPQHF. CDR3 coding DNA: TGTGCCAGTGGAGGGGGGGGCGAAGGAGTGAGCAATCAGCCCCAGCATTTT. Complete variable domain (other parts from reference TRBV19 and TRBJ1-5): DGGITQSPKYLFRKEGQNVTLSCEQNLNHDAMYWYRQDPGQGLRLIYYSQIVNDFQKGDIAEGYSVSREKKESFPLTVTSAQKNPTAFYLCASGGGGEGVSNQPQHFGDGTRLSIL.